Sequencing of this TCR beta chain was carried out in a study of CD8+ T cells in alopecia areata. Study summary: The study gave treated patients oral tofacitinib at 5 to 10 mg twice daily. Regarding the study as a whole: Besides other cells, scalp samples also yield sequences of resident alphabeta T cells from normal skin. Clonality was higher in lesional than normal scalp, especially in alopecia totalis/universalis.

From alopecia areata patients, lesional scalp punch biopsies and peripheral blood were collected. Sequencing used cDNA as its template, made by extracting RNA and reverse transcribing it. Clones were sequenced by immunoSEQ multiplex PCR, and TCRdb holds only the in-frame ones, with some missing. The sample shows about 150,000 clones, about 60% of them seen only once. To note about this clone: The antigen is not known.

Per the germline V gene, CDR1 is SGHRS and CDR2 is YFSETQ. V dropped 0 bases and J dropped 0 bases, with 10 bases sitting between them. The CDR3 runs 17 residues. The source was CD4+ T cells sorted from blood, collected at week 0. The clonotype originates from a human donor with alopecia areata. The J gene is TRBJ1-6, the V gene TRBV5-1; D is unclear. CDR3 sequence reads: CASSLEGRSSYNSPLHF. In DNA form, the CDR3 reads TGCGCCAGCAGCTTGGAGGGCAGGAGCTCCTATAATTCACCCCTCCACTTT. Full variable domain (remainder filled in from reference TRBV5-1 and TRBJ1-6): KAGVTQTPRYLIKTRGQQVTLSCSPISGHRSVSWYQQTPGQGLQFLFEYFSETQRNKGNFPGRFSGRQFSNSRSEMNVSTLELGDSALYLCASSLEGRSSYNSPLHFGNGTRLTVT.